This TCR beta chain was captured by sequencing in a study of T cell changes during pregnancy in multiple sclerosis (dated by TCRdb to between 2018 and 2021). For the wider study: The study examined how the T cell repertoire changed over the course of pregnancy in women with multiple sclerosis.

The method was the immunoSEQ multiplex PCR assay. TCRdb obtained this table from immuneACCESS and retained in-frame rearrangements with V and J assigned. These tables miss some clones; where compared with another copy, unresolved V genes account for less than half of the shortfall, and the remainder is unexplained. For this sample the table gives some 47,000 clones, of which roughly nine tenths were detected only once. Just over 8% of the sample is in the top ten clones. CDR1 and CDR2 are read off the germline V gene (reference sequence) as MNHEY and SMNVEV. From cysteine to phenylalanine, the CDR3 is 15 amino acids long. Only the CDR3 part of the read is kept: 45 bases, read in frame from the first base. At the junction V is shortened by 5 bases and J by 2 bases, with 16 bases in between. Regarding this clone: Its antigen is unknown. No clone much larger than this one lies a single base away; base qualities are absent.

Source: CD8+ T cells from peripheral blood mononuclear cells, taken in the second trimester of pregnancy. The sequence joins TRBV27 to TRBJ2-7, and possibly TRBD1, on 6 matching bases. The TCR comes from a female donor with multiple sclerosis, enrolled in a pregnancy study. The sequenced DNA: TGTGCCAGCAGTCTGGGACACGGTGGAACCTACGAGCAGTACTTC. Translated, it gives CASSLGHGGTYEQYF.